Below, 24 T cell receptor beta chains from the same sample are listed, as sequenced in a study of T cells in Graves' hyperthyroidism and ophthalmopathy. Amplified TCR beta CDR3 regions came from RNA transcripts. A first-round RT-PCR of the TCR CDR3 used the HTBI primer set. TCRdb re-called the multiplex PCR reads through MiXCR, storing one row per CDR3 protein. The data show approximately 570,000 distinct CDR3 sequences, about 20% seen once. Sequenced: blood. The receptors come from a man aged 40-55 years with Graves' ophthalmopathy.

This clonotype was seen ten or more times. The CDR3 DNA sequence: TGCGCCAGCAGCTCTCCCGGGACAGGATGGTTCTTT. It is translated as CASSSPGTGWFF. The chain uses TRBV5-1 and TRBJ1-1; 8 bases align to TRBD1. Germline trimming cut 3 bases from V and 14 bases from J; bases unmatched to any gene: 9. CDR1 and CDR2 from the germline V gene are SGHRS and YFSETQ. The CDR3 sequence is 12 residues long.

V is TRBV10-3 and J is TRBJ1-1; 7 bases are shared with TRBD1. Trimming removed 5 bases from V and 5 bases from J; junction bases left unmatched: 11. The CDR3 loop spans 15 amino acids. Per germline, CDR1 ENHRY and CDR2 SYGVKD. In nucleotides, the CDR3 is TGTGCCATCAGTCCTAACTCAGGGGGAAGTACTGAAGCTTTCTTT. It translates to CAISPNSGGSTEAFF.

This clonotype was observed a handful of times. V is TRBV15 and J is TRBJ2-5; 7 bases line up with TRBD1. Per the germline V gene, CDR1 is LNHNV and CDR2 is YYDKDF (reference sequence). The CDR3 is made up of 15 amino acids. V lost 0 bases and J lost 2; bases outside the gene matches: 3. In DNA, the CDR3 is TGTGCCACCAGCAGAGATAAGGGACAGCAAGAGACCCAGTACTTC. It encodes CATSRDKGQQETQYF.

This clonotype occurred a few times. The chain is built from TRBV7-6 and TRBJ1-3, with 7 nucleotides matching TRBD1. The germline CDR1 and CDR2 sequences are SGHVS and FNYEAQ. The trim removed 4 bases at V and 0 bases at J, leaving 3 bases unmatched. CDR3 size: 15 residues. The CDR3 loop is CASSSTGISGNTIYF. The CDR3 coding sequence is TGTGCCAGCAGCTCGACAGGGATCTCTGGAAACACCATATATTTT.

This clonotype was counted a few times. V and J are TRBV20-1 and TRBJ2-7; D remains ambiguous. The germline gives CDR1 DFQATT, CDR2 SNEGSKA (reference sequence). The CDR3 contains 12 residues. V gave up 6 bases and J gave up 2 bases, with 11 bases separating them. CDR3 sequence: CSARPGPYEQYF. DNA of the CDR3: TGCAGTGCGAGGCCAGGCCCCTACGAGCAGTACTTC.

This clonotype was found many times. This sequence joins TRBV3-1 and TRBJ2-7; 9 nucleotides align to TRBD1. Germline V gene sequence: CDR1 LGHDT, CDR2 YNNKEL (reference sequence). The CDR3 loop spans 14 amino acids. V gave up 0 bases and J gave up 5 bases; unmatched junction bases: 2. The CDR3 bases are TGTGCCAGCAGCCAAGACGACAGGGGGGACGAGCAGTACTTC. It specifies CASSQDDRGDEQYF.

This clonotype has a handful of counts. V and J are TRBV5-4 and TRBJ2-1, with 11 positions matching TRBD2. The J call may be in error: the DNA end matches TRBJ2-7 better. The CDR3 contains 14 residues. Germline CDR1 and CDR2: SGHNT and YYREEE (reference sequence). CDR3 DNA sequence: TGTGCCAGCAGCGCGGGACTAGCGGAGAATGAGCAGTACTTC. Translated, it gives CASSAGLAENEQYF.

In its sample, this clonotype was seen a few times. CDR3 in amino acids: CASSAPGTGYTEAFF. The DNA for the CDR3 is TGTGCCAGCAGTGCGCCCGGGACAGGGTACACTGAAGCTTTCTTT. The chain recombines TRBV6-1 with TRBJ1-1, with 9 positions matching TRBD1. V shed 4 bases, J shed 3 bases, and the junction held 6 bases outside the gene matches. The CDR3 extends over 15 amino acids. Germline CDR1 reads MNHNS; CDR2 reads SASEGT.

CDR3 DNA: TGTGCCAGCAGCTTAAGGCCCTACAGCACCGGGGAGCTGTTTTTT. It codes for CASSLRPYSTGELFF. The J gene is TRBJ2-2, the V gene TRBV13; no definite D call. Between the trimmed V and J ends, which lost 2 bases and 4 bases, there was a span of 11 bases. The CDR3 loop spans 15 amino acids. Germline-derived CDR1 and CDR2 are PRHDT and FYEKMQ (reference sequence).

The chain couples TRBV5-8 to TRBJ2-5; TRBD2 matches at 7 bases. With 3 bases clipped from V and 3 bases from J, the junction kept 5 bases outside the gene matches. The germline V gene encodes CDR1 SGHTS and CDR2 YDEGEE. The CDR3 totals 14 residues. This CDR3 reads CASSSWREKETQYF. CDR3 in DNA: TGTGCCAGCAGCTCCTGGCGGGAGAAAGAGACCCAGTACTTC.

The V call is TRBV24-1, the J call TRBJ2-1; D is ambiguous. Looked up from germline, CDR1 is KGHDR and CDR2 is SFDVKD. V lost 2 bases to trimming and J lost 14 bases, with 18 bases between them. The CDR3 covers 14 residues. Written as DNA, the CDR3 is TGTGCCACCAGTGATTACCACCTAGGGCCTGGGAAGTTCTTC. Translated, it gives CATSDYHLGPGKFF.

At least ten counts were recorded for this clonotype. This sequence joins TRBV2 and TRBJ1-1, with 8 nucleotides matching TRBD1. Germline V gives CDR1 SNHLY, CDR2 FYNNEI. J lost 3 bases, V lost 8 bases, and 8 bases had no gene match. CDR3 length: 14 residues. The CDR3 DNA reads TGTGCCAGCGGAACCTTGGACAGGGACACTGAAGCTTTCTTT. Protein sequence: CASGTLDRDTEAFF.

This clonotype occurred many times. The chain couples TRBV9 to TRBJ2-5, with 10 bases that match TRBD1. This CDR3 spans 17 amino acids. Germline trimming cut 0 bases from V and 3 bases from J; bases unmatched to any gene: 8. The germline gives CDR1 SGDLS, CDR2 YYNGEE. The chain's CDR3 is CASSVATGGTGEETQYF. CDR3 nucleotide sequence: TGTGCCAGCAGCGTAGCTACAGGAGGGACAGGGGAAGAGACCCAGTACTTC.

This clonotype was recorded a few times. The chain uses TRBV19 and TRBJ1-2; D is possibly TRBD1 (6 bases). The germline gives CDR1 LNHDA, CDR2 SQIVND (reference sequence). CDR3 length: 15 residues. Trimming shortened V by 4 bases and J by 4 bases, and 16 bases separated the two germline ends. For the CDR3, the DNA is TGTGCCAGTAGTACTGGGACACTGCTGGGCTATGGCTACACCTTC. Its protein product is CASSTGTLLGYGYTF.

CDR3 bases: TGTGCCACCAGCGAGGTGGTATTGCGCACTGAAGCTTTCTTT. Its translation is CATSEVVLRTEAFF. The rearrangement links TRBV15 to TRBJ1-1; no clear D gene. Germline CDR1 and CDR2: LNHNV and YYDKDF (reference sequence). The V end was cut by 5 bases, the J end by 4 bases, with 14 bases between. This CDR3 region has 14 residues.

This chain connects TRBV5-1 to TRBJ1-1, with a tentative D call TRBD1 (5 bases). Germline CDR1 and CDR2: SGHRS and YFSETQ. V was cut by 4 bases and J by 3 bases, with 19 bases left in between. CDR3 length equals 16 residues. CDR3 nucleotide sequence: TGCGCCAGCAGCGGCTCATTACGGGGCCCCGACACTGAAGCTTTCTTT. Translation: CASSGSLRGPDTEAFF.

This chain links TRBV5-1 with TRBJ2-3; perhaps TRBD1 as D (5 bases). Per germline, CDR1 SGHRS and CDR2 YFSETQ. Between the trimmed V and J ends, which lost 3 bases and 3 bases, there was a span of 17 bases. This CDR3 is 16 amino acids long. CDR3 DNA sequence: TGCGCCAGCAGCTCCAACGCCCGCCACAGGACAGATACGCAGTATTTT. Translating it yields CASSSNARHRTDTQYF.

This chain joins TRBV2 and TRBJ1-1; D ambiguous. CDR3 length equals 14 residues. Germline loops: CDR1 SNHLY, CDR2 FYNNEI. Trimming removed 6 bases at V and 0 bases at J, with 11 bases between. In DNA, the CDR3 is TGTGCCAGCAGCCGTCTGCTAATGAACACTGAAGCTTTCTTT. Protein: CASSRLLMNTEAFF.

This clonotype was recorded a few times. DNA for the CDR3: TGTGCCGGGAGTGCAACTAATGAAAAACTGTTTTTT. Protein: CAGSATNEKLFF. V usage is TRBV2 and J usage is TRBJ1-4; no clear D gene. Trimming shortened V by 11 bases and J by 0 bases, and 7 bases separated the two germline ends. Germline V lookup: CDR1 SNHLY, CDR2 FYNNEI. The CDR3 is 12 amino acids.

This chain joins TRBV19 and TRBJ2-1; tentatively, D is TRBD2 (5 bases). CDR3 size: 12 residues. Per the germline V gene, CDR1 is LNHDA and CDR2 is SQIVND (reference sequence). The V end was cut by 2 bases, the J end by 7 bases, with 6 bases between. CDR3 sequence (DNA): TGTGCCAGTAGTATACGGGATAATGAGCAGTTCTTC. Protein: CASSIRDNEQFF.

This clonotype was seen repeatedly, ten times or more. The chain carries TRBV6-2 or TRBV6-3 and TRBJ1-1; 7 nucleotides match TRBD1. Germline loops: CDR1 MNHEY, CDR2 SVGEGT. With 6 bases clipped from V and 3 bases from J, the junction kept 4 bases outside the gene matches. CDR3 length: 13 residues. CDR3 nucleotide sequence: TGTGCCAGCAGGAGTGACAGGGACACTGAAGCTTTCTTT. It codes for CASRSDRDTEAFF.

This clonotype showed up just once. The V call is TRBV20-1, the J call TRBJ1-3; D is ambiguous. Trimming removed 4 bases from V and 7 bases from J, with 8 bases in between. Germline-derived CDR1 and CDR2 are DFQATT and SNEGSKA (reference sequence). The CDR3 runs 11 residues. CDR3 bases: TGCAGTGCTACCACAAGCAACACCATATATTTT. Encoded protein: CSATTSNTIYF.

This clonotype showed up many times. The rearrangement uses TRBV28 and TRBJ2-3, with D possibly being TRBD1 (7 bases). The CDR3 is 13 residues long. The V gene lost 6 bases and the J gene lost 10 bases, with 17 bases spanning the gap. Looked up from germline, CDR1 is MDHEN and CDR2 is SYDVKM. CDR3 sequence reads: CASRPGGGGSQYF. DNA of the CDR3: TGTGCCAGCAGACCAGGGGGTGGGGGGTCGCAGTATTTT.

This clonotype showed up just a few times. The rearrangement uses TRBV4-2 and TRBJ2-1; 8 positions match TRBD1. V was clipped by 1 base and J by 8 bases; unmatched bases: 7. The CDR3 spans 15 residues. CDR1 is LGHNA and CDR2 is YNFKEQ in the germline V gene. The CDR3 sequence: CASSQGPDRDYEQFF. For the CDR3, the DNA is TGTGCCAGCAGCCAAGGACCGGACAGGGACTATGAGCAGTTCTTC.